This is a list of T cell receptor beta chains from one sample in a study of CD8+ T cells in alopecia areata. Assay: immunoSEQ multiplex PCR; the TCRdb copy retains only in-frame clones and omits some. The sample has about 180,000 clones, 59% seen once; the top ten hold around 15%. Sequencing used CD4+ T cells sorted from blood, obtained at week 0. Every receptor here comes from a human donor with alopecia areata. CDR3s include the opening cysteine and the closing phenylalanine or tryptophan. The D gene is left open where the match is weak. Some rows have no size entry. The others give once, few or many, or a class for an expanded clone.

cdr3_aa cdr3_nt clone_size d_call j_call v_call cdr3_length
CSAVSGGTNTGELFF TGCAGCGCCGTTAGCGGGGGGACGAACACCGGGGAGCTGTTTTTT few TRBD2 TRBJ2-2 TRBV29-1 15
CASSLYNSPLHF TGTGCCAGCAGTTTATATAATTCACCCCTCCACTTT NA NA TRBJ1-6 TRBV27 12
CASSDRQGKDGYTF TGTGCCAGCAGCGACAGACAGGGCAAGGATGGCTACACCTTC NA TRBD1 TRBJ1-2 TRBV4-2 14
CASSSGQGGLERSNGYTF TGTGCCAGCAGCTCCGGACAGGGTGGATTGGAGAGATCGAATGGCTACACCTTC NA TRBD1 TRBJ1-2 TRBV5-6 18
CASSLETGQGWDIQYF TGTGCCAGCAGTTTAGAAACGGGGCAGGGTTGGGACATTCAGTACTTC NA NA TRBJ2-4 TRBV2 16
CAWTTGGGNTIYF TGTGCCTGGACGACAGGGGGAGGAAACACCATATATTTT once TRBD1 TRBJ1-3 TRBV30 13
CASSLRAEGYGYTF TGTGCCAGCAGCTTAAGGGCAGAGGGCTATGGCTACACCTTC NA NA TRBJ1-2 TRBV7-9 14
CASSRSGVQETQYF TGTGCCAGCTCTAGGAGCGGGGTCCAAGAGACCCAGTACTTC NA TRBD2 TRBJ2-5 TRBV7-2 14
CASSLSAGEKLFF TGTGCCAGCAGCTTATCGGCCGGGGAAAAACTGTTTTTT NA NA TRBJ1-4 TRBV7-2 13
CSVEVGQGARGYTF TGCAGCGTTGAAGTAGGTCAGGGGGCGCGTGGCTACACCTTC NA TRBD1 TRBJ1-2 TRBV29-1 14
CASRYNTRAKLDTDTQYF TGTGCCAGCAGATATAATACTCGGGCGAAACTTGACACAGATACGCAGTATTTT few NA TRBJ2-3 TRBV7-2 18
CAISDWHSPYNSPLHF TGTGCCATCAGTGATTGGCACAGTCCCTATAATTCACCCCTCCACTTT NA NA TRBJ1-6 TRBV10-3 16
CAHKPGNTEAFF TGTGCACATAAGCCCGGGAACACTGAAGCTTTCTTT NA NA TRBJ1-1 TRBV30 12
CATSVQGLLETQYF TGTGCCACCAGTGTTCAGGGATTATTGGAGACCCAGTACTTC few NA TRBJ2-5 TRBV15 14
CASSVAGRGDTEAFF TGTGCCAGCAGCGTAGCTGGCAGGGGAGACACTGAAGCTTTCTTT NA NA TRBJ1-1 TRBV9 15